Following are 20 T cell receptor beta chains from one sample sequenced in a study of circulating CD8 cells and anti-PD-1 response in melanoma. Sorting of live CD3+CD8+TCRalphabeta+ cells by PD-1 and/or TIGIT gave four subsets. Using roughly 14 ng of total RNA, TCR libraries were made with the QIAseq Immune Repertoire TCR panel. TCRdb re-called the reads with MiXCR, one entry per CDR3 protein. The table has about 1,300 distinct CDR3 sequences, approximately 11% seen once. Sequenced here: CD8+ T cells from PBMCs, sampled at baseline or after one month of anti-PD-1 therapy (not recorded which). The origin of the receptors is a human donor with melanoma.

Turning to this clonotype: This is likely a read error, given that the CDR3 carries no conserved phenylalanine or tryptophan at its end. The chain couples TRBV11-2 to TRBJ2-5; D unclear. V was shortened by 5 bases and J by 3 bases, with 10 bases between the two germline ends. CDR3 length equals 13 residues. The germline CDR1 and CDR2 sequences are SGHAT and FQNNGV. CDR3 in DNA: TGTGCCAGCAGCCCGATCCTAGAAGAGACCCAGTACCTC. Its protein product is CASSPILEETQYL.

By share, this clonotype counts as medium-sized. The chain carries TRBV27 and TRBJ2-3; 10 positions match TRBD2. The CDR3 spans 16 residues. V lost 4 bases, J lost 2 bases, and 6 bases stayed unmatched. The germline gives CDR1 MNHEY, CDR2 SMNVEV (reference sequence). The DNA for the CDR3 is TGTGCCAGCAGTTCACCACTAGCGGGGCCCACAGATACGCAGTATTTT. Protein product: CASSSPLAGPTDTQYF.

This clonotype counts as large. DNA of the CDR3: TGTGCCAGCAGTTTATCGGGTGCCACAGATACGCAGTATTTT. Protein: CASSLSGATDTQYF. The chain recombines TRBV27 with TRBJ2-3, with no clear D. The CDR3 totals 14 residues. Looked up from germline, CDR1 is MNHEY and CDR2 is SMNVEV (reference sequence). Deletions cut 0 bases from V and 2 bases from J, with 6 bases between.

The J gene is TRBJ2-6, the V gene TRBV19; D is ambiguous. The germline CDR1 and CDR2 sequences are LNHDA and SQIVND (reference sequence). The germline V and J ends were trimmed by 5 bases and 2 bases, with 13 bases remaining between them. The CDR3 length is 16 residues. Written as DNA, the CDR3 is TGTGCCAGTAGTCAGCTCTCGTCGGCTGGGGCCAACGTCCTGACTTTC. Translation: CASSQLSSAGANVLTF.

This clonotype is judged medium-sized. The chain is built from TRBV6-5 and TRBJ2-2, with D perhaps TRBD1 (5 bases). Trimming took 0 bases from V and 2 from J, leaving 16 bases between them. The CDR3 runs 18 residues. Germline V lookup: CDR1 MNHEY, CDR2 SVGAGI. The CDR3 region is CASSYSLPVTANTGELFF. The CDR3 coding sequence is TGTGCCAGCAGTTACTCCCTGCCGGTGACAGCAAACACCGGGGAGCTGTTTTTT.

Only a few counts were recorded for this clonotype. The chain is built from TRBV18 and TRBJ2-2; the D gene is possibly TRBD1 (5 bases). Deletions cut 3 bases from V and 4 bases from J, with 12 bases between. The V gene's germline CDR1 is KGHSH and CDR2 LQKENI. CDR3 length equals 15 residues. CDR3 sequence: CASSPRDDSTGELFF. The CDR3 DNA reads TGTGCCAGCTCACCCAGGGATGATAGCACCGGGGAGCTGTTTTTT.

This clonotype is medium-sized (0.01 to 0.1%). The V gene is TRBV27, the J gene TRBJ2-7, with D perhaps given as TRBD1 or TRBD2 (6 bases each). V was trimmed by 3 bases and J by 6 bases, leaving 12 bases between them. Per germline, CDR1 MNHEY and CDR2 SMNVEV (reference sequence). The CDR3 covers 13 residues. Here the CDR3 DNA reads TGTGCCAGCAGTTTTGGAGGGGGAAGCGAGCAGTACTTC. It specifies CASSFGGGSEQYF.

This clonotype is classed as medium-sized. The chain uses TRBV27 and TRBJ1-5; D is unclear. Germline CDR1 is MNHEY and CDR2 is SMNVEV (reference sequence). Trimming took off 1 base at V and 4 bases at J, with 5 bases between the two ends. There are 13 residues in the CDR3. The CDR3 DNA reads TGTGCCAGCAGTTTATTAGGAAATCAGCCCCAGCATTTT. It encodes CASSLLGNQPQHF.

This clonotype is medium-sized by share. This chain uses TRBV7-3 with TRBJ2-7, with D possibly TRBD2 on 6 matching bases. Germline CDR1 reads SGHTA; CDR2 reads FQGTGA. The CDR3 extends over 13 amino acids. Trimming left V 6 bases short and J 4 bases short, with 13 bases between. This chain's CDR3 is CASSQWGGYEQYF. The CDR3 nucleotides read TGTGCCAGCAGTCAATGGGGAGGATACGAGCAGTACTTC.

By its share, this clonotype is large. This chain uses TRBV20-1 with TRBJ1-2; D is perhaps TRBD1 (5 bases). Germline V lookup: CDR1 DFQATT, CDR2 SNEGSKA (reference sequence). Trimming shortened V by 0 bases and J by 9 bases, and 11 bases separated the two germline ends. The CDR3 is 12 amino acids. CDR3 in amino acids: CSARDLGASYTF. CDR3 DNA: TGCAGTGCTAGAGATCTAGGGGCGAGCTACACCTTC.

In this sample, this clonotype is medium-sized. Mismatch with germline at one junction end may stem from a read error. CDR3 in DNA: TGTGCTAGCAGCTCCGGGGGGCCCGGGGAGCTGTTTTTT. It yields the protein CASSSGGPGELFF. The genes are TRBV7-7 and TRBJ2-2; D is possibly TRBD2 (7 bases). The CDR3 consists of 13 residues. Germline CDR1 and CDR2: SSHAT and FNYEAQ (reference sequence).

V is TRBV19 and J is TRBJ2-1; 9 bases align to TRBD2. Germline V lookup: CDR1 LNHDA, CDR2 SQIVND (reference sequence). J was trimmed by 7 bases and V by 10 bases; bases with no gene match: 5. The CDR3 contains 12 residues. The CDR3 region is CATKTSGNEQFF. The CDR3 DNA sequence: TGTGCCACCAAGACTAGCGGAAATGAGCAGTTCTTC.

By share, this clonotype counts as medium-sized (0.01 to 0.1%). Its ends do not fully match the called genes, so a read error is possible. The chain joins TRBV27 to TRBJ1-1, with a weak D call TRBD1 (5 bases). The CDR3 consists of 14 residues. Per germline, CDR1 MNHEY and CDR2 SMNVEV (reference sequence). In nucleotides, the CDR3 is TGTGTCAGCAGTTCTCGGATGGGGCTTAGTGAAGCTTTCTTT. Translation: CVSSSRMGLSEAFF.

As regards this clonotype: A read error is possible here, since a much larger clone lies one base away. V is TRBV19 and J is TRBJ2-3; the match to TRBD1 covers 8 bases. Germline V gene sequence: CDR1 LNHDA, CDR2 SQIVND (reference sequence). CDR3 size: 14 residues. The V segment lost 11 bases and the J segment 1 base; nucleotides outside the gene matches: 8. CDR3 nucleotide sequence: TGTGCCCGCGCAGGACAGGGAGGCACAGATACGCAGTATTTT. Its protein product is CARAGQGGTDTQYF.

In its sample, this clonotype is medium-sized. V gene TRBV29-1 combines with J gene TRBJ2-3; 11 bases line up with TRBD2. CDR3 length: 15 residues. Trimming cost V 6 bases and J 2 bases; bases outside gene matches: 7. Germline values: CDR1 SQVTM, CDR2 ANQGSEA. The DNA for the CDR3 is TGCAGCGTCCCAGGACTAGCGGGCCTCACAGATACGCAGTATTTT. Protein: CSVPGLAGLTDTQYF.

A word on this clonotype: This clone may be a read error of a much larger clone one base away. In nucleotides, the CDR3 is TGTGCCAGCAGTTACTTCGCGGACGGGCAGTACTTC. This gives the protein CASSYFADGQYF. The V call is TRBV6-2 or TRBV6-3, the J call TRBJ2-7; D gene ambiguous. V was trimmed by 1 base and J by 9 bases, leaving 10 bases between them. The CDR3 sequence is 12 residues long. CDR1 is MNHEY, CDR2 SVGEGT, per germline.

This chain joins TRBV19 and TRBJ2-1; 11 nucleotides line up with TRBD2. The germline CDR1 and CDR2 sequences are LNHDA and SQIVND (reference sequence). The trim removed 4 bases at V and 8 bases at J, leaving 7 bases unmatched. The CDR3 totals 15 residues. CDR3 in amino acids: CASSTLAGVSDEQFF. Here the CDR3 DNA reads TGTGCCAGTAGTACACTAGCGGGAGTCTCAGATGAGCAGTTCTTC.

V is TRBV4-3 and J is TRBJ1-2, with D tentatively TRBD1 (5 bases). Germline V CDR1 and CDR2: LGHNA, YSLEER. The CDR3 is 15 residues long. V was clipped by 3 bases and J by 2 bases, with 13 bases between them. The CDR3 DNA sequence: TGCGCCAGCAGCCAGGATACCGGGACGAACTATGGCTACACCTTC. It yields the protein CASSQDTGTNYGYTF.

This clonotype is medium-sized. The chain has TRBV12-3 or TRBV12-4 and TRBJ2-3; possibly TRBD2 for D (7 bases). The CDR3 spans 16 residues. V lost 1 base to trimming and J lost 2 bases, with 13 bases between them. The CDR3: CASSLVGGADTDTQYF. The CDR3 region has the DNA TGTGCCAGCAGTTTAGTGGGGGGGGCCGACACAGATACGCAGTATTTT.

This clonotype is large within its sample. The chain couples TRBV19 to TRBJ1-2; D gene ambiguous. With 5 bases removed from V and 4 bases from J, the gap between germline ends came to 17 bases. Germline V gives CDR1 LNHDA, CDR2 SQIVND (reference sequence). The CDR3 runs 15 residues. CDR3 amino acids: CASSYIAGLIYGYTF. The DNA of the CDR3 is TGTGCCAGTAGTTACATCGCAGGACTCATCTATGGCTACACCTTC.